This entry describes one T cell receptor beta chain. This clonotype occurred many times. No cognate antigen has been identified for it. No quality values exist for individual bases; no much larger clone is one base distant. These data are taken from a study of blood T cells in healthy people across ages (dated by TCRdb to the mid-2010s). A note on the overall study: In model experiments, template switching captured roughly one uniquely barcoded TCR beta cDNA molecule for every two T cells. The donors were divided into four age groups: young (average around 15 years), middle-aged (approximately 42), aged (under 70) and long-lived (nearly 85). Donors of different ages were randomly distributed across sequencing lanes to avoid experimental bias. Using the same blood draw, the study looked at two additional independent replicas of 1 million unique cDNA reads for two donors, one aged 18 to 29 and the other aged 80 or older. Age-related changes in TCR beta repertoire diversity were measured in the study by deep sequencing normalized with unique cDNA molecular identifiers. Points the paper makes about the study in general: Observed TCR beta diversity per million T cells fell roughly linearly with age, and a significant reduction was already apparent by age roughly 40. Because profiling used bulk unsorted PBMCs, naive and antigen-experienced compartments could not be compared conclusively. Compared with the aged group, the long-lived group had more naive CD4+ T cells, fewer expanded clones and increased TCR diversity, suggesting age selection. The percentage of naive T cells measured by flow cytometry correlated strongly with observed TCR beta diversity. Total diversity estimates from one million sequenced T cells were considered lower bounds and underestimates. Donor CMV infection status was unknown, potentially confounding age-related changes in expanded clonotypes.

Library preparation used 5' RACE. Sequencing was performed on an Illumina HiSeq 2500. A second PCR of about 6 to 11 cycles was run with a J-beta primer mix and a sample-barcoded 5' primer. A unique molecular identifier was introduced onto each TCR beta cDNA molecule by a template-switch 5' adaptor carrying 12 random nucleotides. At least 3 million CDR3-containing paired-end reads were obtained from each sample. First-strand cDNA was synthesized from all RNA with the Mint cDNA synthesis kit, primed by a TRBC-specific oligonucleotide. Following uracil-DNA glycosylase treatment, all cDNA underwent a first 18-cycle PCR with the universal primers M1SS and BC2_uni_R. The paper's data handling went like this. For normalization, 1 million high-quality reads, each with a distinct molecular identifier, were randomly selected from each sample. Reads with shared molecular identifiers were discarded instead of being binned into consensus sequences. MiTCR, with a Q25 quality threshold and the strictest error-elimination algorithm, was used for CDR3 identification, clonotype clustering and error correction. A nonparametric unseen species model using Euler transformation provided a lower-bound estimate of total TCR beta diversity. TCRdb's own reprocessing of the public reads used fastp at Q25 and MiXCR and kept productive beta chains. Under each unique CDR3 protein, matching rows form one entry showing the most common genes and DNA. In this record, the V and J calls reflect TCRdb's handling and not the investigators' own analysis. The sample records 700,000 or so distinct CDR3 sequences, 20% to 25% of which are singletons. In total, the top ten clones hold about 20% of the sample.

The 35 to 40 donors, aged about 6 to 95 years, were systemically healthy Caucasian individuals from Russia. Around 9.9 milliliters of peripheral blood were collected from each donor into EDTA-treated Vacutainer tubes. Ficoll-Paque density-gradient centrifugation was used to isolate PBMCs, with at least 6 million per sample. Total RNA, at least 5 micrograms per sample, was extracted from PBMCs with Trizol reagent. For every donor, an aliquot of PBMCs went through flow cytometry to measure the percentages of naive CD45RAhigh/CD27high T cells. The germline V gene gives CDR1 as SGHDT and CDR2 as YYEEEE. The CDR3 spans 12 residues, from the cysteine through the valine. Of the read, only the CDR3 DNA is kept; its 36 bases are in frame from base 1.

The sequenced sample was blood. The rearranged segments are TRBV5-6 and TRBJ2-1, with 7 junctional bases fitting TRBD2. The J call is in doubt because the DNA end fits TRBJ2-7 better. The TCR comes from a man in his 70s in good health. Read as DNA, the sequence is TGTGCCAGCAGCTGGGGGGGCTACGAGCAGTACGTC. Its amino acids are CASSWGGYEQYV.